Below are 32 T cell receptor beta chains sequenced from a single sample in a study of blood T cell repertoires in COVID-19 (dated by TCRdb to 2020 to 2021). Libraries were made using the immunoSEQ multiplex PCR assay. TCRdb took this table from immuneACCESS and kept in-frame rearrangements with V and J called. Such tables lack part of the clones; where checked against another copy, unresolved V genes explain under half of the gap, and the rest is unexplained. This sample holds more than 90,000 clones; over 70% were observed only once. Roughly 0.83% of the sample goes to the ten largest clones. The sequencing sample was made of peripheral blood. The receptors were sampled from a woman in her seventies with acute or convalescent COVID-19.

V and J are TRBV27 and TRBJ2-7; 7 nucleotides line up with TRBD1. Germline values: CDR1 MNHEY, CDR2 SMNVEV (reference sequence). The CDR3 has 13 amino acids. Losses at the gene ends were 3 bases for V and 5 bases for J; bases not matched to a gene: 4. This chain's CDR3 is CASSFDRVHEQYF. The CDR3 DNA is TGTGCCAGCAGTTTCGACAGGGTCCACGAGCAGTACTTC.

The V call is TRBV5-1, the J call TRBJ1-2; weak D call: TRBD1 (5 bases). Trimming shortened V by 1 base and J by 8 bases, and 15 bases separated the two germline ends. From germline, CDR1 is SGHRS and CDR2 YFSETQ. The CDR3 has 14 amino acids. The CDR3 nucleotides are TGCGCCAGCAGCTTGTCGACAACAGGCAACGGCTACACCTTC. This sequence encodes CASSLSTTGNGYTF.

The V call is TRBV7-9, the J call TRBJ1-1; TRBD1 agrees at 8 bases. The CDR3 loop spans 14 amino acids. Germline V CDR1 and CDR2: SEHNR, FQNEAQ (reference sequence). The V and J ends lost 3 bases and 5 bases, in that order; junction bases with no gene match: 5. The CDR3 is CASSFQGAGTEAFF. CDR3 sequence (DNA): TGTGCCAGCAGCTTTCAGGGGGCAGGGACTGAAGCTTTCTTT.

The chain is built from TRBV6-1 and TRBJ1-2, with D perhaps matching TRBD1 (5 bases). The germline V gene encodes CDR1 MNHNS and CDR2 SASEGT. The V end was cut by 3 bases, the J end by 0 bases, with 8 bases between. The CDR3 consists of 14 residues. The CDR3 DNA follows: TGTGCCAGCAGTGATAAGGGGACTAACTATGGCTACACCTTC. Translation gives CASSDKGTNYGYTF.

The genes are TRBV7-9 and TRBJ2-5; TRBD1 aligns across 8 bases. V trimming: 6 bases; J trimming: 1 base; junction bases outside the gene matches: 4. This CDR3 spans 14 amino acids. Germline values: CDR1 SEHNR, CDR2 FQNEAQ (reference sequence). The CDR3 loop is CASRVDRVQETQYF. CDR3 sequence (DNA): TGTGCCAGCAGGGTGGACAGGGTCCAAGAGACCCAGTACTTC.

This chain connects TRBV4-1 to TRBJ2-7, with TRBD1 matching over 7 bases. V gave up 4 bases and J gave up 2 bases; unmatched junction bases: 8. Germline values: CDR1 MGHRA, CDR2 YSYEKL. This CDR3 comprises 15 residues. The CDR3 DNA follows: TGCGCCAGCAGCCTCCTAGACAGGGTCCCCTACGAGCAGTACTTC. It is translated as CASSLLDRVPYEQYF.

The genes are TRBV18 and TRBJ2-3; D is unresolved. The germline gives CDR1 KGHSH, CDR2 LQKENI. V shed 6 bases and J shed 4 bases, with 11 bases lying between them. CDR3 length: 13 residues. CDR3 sequence (DNA): TGTGCCAGCTCCCGAGAGGTAGCAGATACGCAGTATTTT. Protein product: CASSREVADTQYF.

The V gene is TRBV6-5, the J gene TRBJ1-3; TRBD1 agrees at 7 bases. The CDR3 extends over 16 amino acids. V lost 4 bases and J lost 0; bases outside the gene matches: 6. From germline, CDR1 is MNHEY and CDR2 SVGAGI. The CDR3 DNA follows: TGTGCCAGCAGTTCGGGACAGCGCACCTCTGGAAACACCATATATTTT. Amino acids: CASSSGQRTSGNTIYF.

The rearrangement uses TRBV6-5 and TRBJ2-7; 7 bases fit TRBD2. The germline V gene has CDR1 MNHEY and CDR2 SVGAGI. The CDR3 runs to 15 residues. V shed 4 bases and J 4 bases; nucleotides not matched to a gene: 10. CDR3 amino acids: CASSLGPGGVYEQYF. DNA of the CDR3: TGTGCCAGCAGTTTGGGACCGGGAGGCGTTTACGAGCAGTACTTC.

The gene calls are TRBV6-5 and TRBJ2-2, with a tentative D call TRBD1 (6 bases). The CDR3 extends over 12 amino acids. Germline-derived CDR1 and CDR2 are MNHEY and SVGAGI. V gave up 9 bases and J gave up 5 bases, with 10 bases separating them. In DNA form, the CDR3 reads TGTGCCAGTGGACAGAGGACCGGGGAGCTGTTTTTT. Protein: CASGQRTGELFF.

The chain joins TRBV19 to TRBJ2-3, with 9 bases fitting TRBD2. Trimming at V came to 7 bases and at J to 2 bases, leaving 7 bases not matched to a gene. CDR3 size: 15 residues. The germline V gene encodes CDR1 LNHDA and CDR2 SQIVND (reference sequence). Written as DNA, the CDR3 is TGTGCCAGTAATCCTAGCGGGGTAACCACAGATACGCAGTATTTT. Translated: CASNPSGVTTDTQYF.

The chain carries TRBV5-5 and TRBJ1-1; 9 bases are shared with TRBD1. Trimming at V came to 0 bases and at J to 6 bases, leaving 3 bases not matched to a gene. The CDR3 sequence is 14 residues long. The germline CDR1 and CDR2 sequences are SGHKS and YYEKEE (reference sequence). Here the CDR3 reads CASSLGTGASEAFF. CDR3 nucleotides: TGTGCCAGCAGCTTGGGGACAGGGGCTTCTGAAGCTTTCTTT. Full variable domain (remainder filled in from reference TRBV5-5 and TRBJ1-1): DAGVTQSPTHLIKTRGQQVTLRCSPISGHKSVSWYQQVLGQGPQFIFQYYEKEERGRGNFPDRFSARQFPNYSSELNVNALLLGDSALYLCASSLGTGASEAFFGQGTRLTVV.

This clone has a handful of counts. This chain uses TRBV7-9 with TRBJ1-2, with unresolved D. The CDR3 runs 15 residues. The V gene's germline CDR1 is SEHNR and CDR2 FQNEAQ (reference sequence). The V end was cut by 2 bases, the J end by 4 bases, with 14 bases between. The CDR3 nucleotides are TGTGCCAGCAGCTTATCTTCAGCCGGGAGCTATGGCTACACCTTC. Residues: CASSLSSAGSYGYTF.

V is TRBV19 and J is TRBJ2-7, with TRBD2 identical over 7 bases. There are 19 residues in the CDR3. Germline lookup yields CDR1 LNHDA and CDR2 SQIVND (reference sequence). J was trimmed by 0 bases and V by 3 bases; bases with no gene match: 17. The CDR3 here is CASSIQGRPSGTSSYEQYF. The CDR3, as DNA: TGTGCCAGTAGTATCCAAGGTCGGCCTAGCGGAACGAGCTCCTACGAGCAGTACTTC.

V is TRBV5-1 and J is TRBJ1-2; 9 bases align to TRBD1. The germline V gene encodes CDR1 SGHRS and CDR2 YFSETQ. The CDR3 is 15 residues long. Trimming took 2 bases from V and 2 from J; bases not matched to a gene: 4. CDR3 residues: CASSFSGTGNYGYTF. In DNA, the CDR3 is TGCGCCAGCAGCTTCTCCGGGACAGGGAACTATGGCTACACCTTC.

The chain joins TRBV2 to TRBJ2-1; the D gene is possibly TRBD2 (6 bases). The CDR3 totals 12 residues. Trimming removed 4 bases at V and 12 bases at J, with 13 bases between. Germline CDR1 is SNHLY and CDR2 is FYNNEI. CDR3 bases: TGTGCCAGCAGTGTCGGCTCCGGGAGGCAGTTCTTC. Amino acids: CASSVGSGRQFF.

The chain carries TRBV29-1 and TRBJ2-1; 12 bases align to TRBD2. Germline CDR1 is SQVTM and CDR2 is ANQGSEA. With V trimmed by 6 bases and J by 0 bases, 9 bases remained unmatched. The CDR3 length is 17 residues. CDR3 loop: CSVVGLAGWSSYNEQFF. The CDR3 DNA is TGCAGCGTGGTCGGACTAGCGGGGTGGAGCTCCTACAATGAGCAGTTCTTC.

The chain links TRBV10-3 to TRBJ2-1; the match to TRBD2 covers 7 bases. The CDR3 has 15 residues. Germline CDR1 and CDR2: ENHRY and SYGVKD. V shed 3 bases, J shed 0 bases, and the junction held 2 bases outside the gene matches. The CDR3 bases are TGTGCCATCAGTGAACGGGGGGACTCCTACAATGAGCAGTTCTTC. Translation gives CAISERGDSYNEQFF.

The chain carries TRBV5-4 and TRBJ2-3, with D uncertain. This CDR3 spans 13 amino acids. CDR1 is SGHNT, CDR2 YYREEE, per germline (reference sequence). V shed 7 bases and J shed 0 bases, with 9 bases lying between them. CDR3 sequence (DNA): TGTGCCAGCCGGGTCTTAAGCACAGATACGCAGTATTTT. Residues: CASRVLSTDTQYF.

The chain combines TRBV28 with TRBJ1-2; TRBD1 aligns across 9 bases. V lost 7 bases and J lost 5; bases outside the gene matches: 8. The germline V gene has CDR1 MDHEN and CDR2 SYDVKM. The CDR3 extends over 14 amino acids. CDR3 loop: CASKEQGARYGYTF. The CDR3 DNA sequence: TGTGCCAGCAAAGAACAGGGGGCTAGGTATGGCTACACCTTC.

Comment on this clone: The junction shows a germline mismatch at one end, possibly a read error. The chain couples TRBV10-1 to TRBJ1-1; D is ambiguous. The germline CDR1 and CDR2 sequences are WNHNN and SYGVQD (reference sequence). The CDR3 has 11 amino acids. CDR3 loop: CASSGNSEAFF. CDR3 nucleotide sequence: TGCGCCAGCAGTGGAAACAGTGAAGCTTTCTTT.

The chain couples TRBV18 to TRBJ2-5; D gene unclear. V dropped 0 bases and J dropped 3 bases, with 11 bases sitting between them. The CDR3 consists of 15 residues. Germline loops: CDR1 KGHSH, CDR2 LQKENI. CDR3 sequence (DNA): TGTGCCAGCTCACCACCGTCGGAGTTCAAAGAGACCCAGTACTTC. Translation: CASSPPSEFKETQYF.

The genes are TRBV7-3 and TRBJ2-7; 9 nucleotides agree with TRBD2. The J segment lost 2 bases and the V segment lost 5 bases, leaving 7 bases of the junction unmatched. The germline CDR1 and CDR2 sequences are SGHTA and FQGTGA. CDR3 length: 15 amino acids. The CDR3 protein is CASSEGAGGPYEQYF. The CDR3 nucleotides read TGTGCCAGCAGCGAAGGGGCGGGAGGGCCCTACGAGCAGTACTTC.

This clone showed up just once. V usage is TRBV13 and J usage is TRBJ2-2; 8 bases map to TRBD1. The CDR3 consists of 14 residues. Germline loops: CDR1 PRHDT, CDR2 FYEKMQ (reference sequence). Trimming at V came to 6 bases and at J to 0 bases, leaving 0 bases not matched to a gene. CDR3 loop: CASRQGANTGELFF. Written as DNA, the CDR3 is TGTGCCAGCAGACAGGGGGCGAACACCGGGGAGCTGTTTTTT.

This clone has only one observation. The rearrangement links TRBV5-1 to TRBJ2-3; 7 bases line up with TRBD1. The CDR3 is 13 residues long. Germline CDR1 reads SGHRS; CDR2 reads YFSETQ. V lost 8 bases and J lost 4; bases outside the gene matches: 7. Here the CDR3 reads CASSDRVADTQYF. CDR3 DNA: TGCGCCAGTTCTGACAGGGTCGCAGATACGCAGTATTTT.

The CDR3 loop is CASSSSGTGDEEQYF. The CDR3 DNA follows: TGTGCCAGCAGCTCATCCGGGACAGGGGATGAGGAGCAGTACTTC. This chain links TRBV9 with TRBJ2-7; 10 bases are a match to TRBD1. CDR1 and CDR2 from the germline V gene are SGDLS and YYNGEE. After removal of 4 bases from V and 7 bases from J, the junction contained 11 bases not matched to a gene. The CDR3 runs to 15 residues. The full variable domain, with the rest looked up from reference TRBV9 and TRBJ2-7, is DSGVTQTPKHLITATGQRVTLRCSPRSGDLSVYWYQQSLDQGLQFLIQYYNGEERAKGNILERFSAQQFPDLHSELNLSSLELGDSALYFCASSSSGTGDEEQYFGPGTRLTVT.

The chain recombines TRBV6-5 with TRBJ2-1; 12 nucleotides agree with TRBD1. Germline V gene lookup returns CDR1 MNHEY and CDR2 SVGAGI. J was trimmed by 8 bases and V by 0 bases; bases with no gene match: 5. The CDR3 contains 16 residues. Here the CDR3 reads CASSYSKGTGGDEQFF. The CDR3 bases are TGTGCCAGCAGTTACTCTAAAGGGACAGGGGGCGATGAGCAGTTCTTC.

The chain is built from TRBV5-1 and TRBJ2-3; the match to TRBD2 covers 16 bases. Germline V gene data show CDR1 as SGHRS and CDR2 as YFSETQ. The CDR3 has 16 residues. The trim removed 4 bases at V and 6 bases at J, leaving 5 bases unmatched. CDR3 sequence: CASSPGLAGGMDTQYF. CDR3 DNA: TGCGCCAGCAGCCCGGGACTAGCGGGGGGGATGGATACGCAGTATTTT.

The chain uses TRBV29-1 and TRBJ1-4; 9 bases are a match to TRBD1. Per germline, CDR1 SQVTM and CDR2 ANQGSEA. This CDR3 comprises 13 residues. V trimming: 7 bases; J trimming: 7 bases; junction bases outside the gene matches: 7. The CDR3: CSGQQGAGEKLFF. The DNA for the CDR3 is TGCAGCGGCCAACAGGGGGCTGGTGAAAAACTGTTTTTT. The full variable domain, in which reference TRBV29-1 and TRBJ1-4 provide the parts outside the CDR3, is SAVISQKPSRDICQRGTSLTIQCQVDSQVTMMFWYRQQPGQSLTLIATANQGSEATYESGFVIDKFPISRPNLTFSTLTVSNMSPEDSSIYLCSGQQGAGEKLFFGSGTQLSVL.

V gene TRBV21-1 combines with J gene TRBJ2-7; TRBD1 was called by the table and not checked on the DNA. TRBV21-1 is a pseudogene segment. This CDR3 has 17 residues. The CDR3 nucleotides are TGTGCCAGCAGCAAGAACCAATCCCGGGACAGGGGAAACGAGCAGTACTTC. This encodes CASSKNQSRDRGNEQYF.

This clone came up once. The chain carries TRBV7-3 and TRBJ2-7; 7 nucleotides line up with TRBD2. The ends lost 2 bases at V and 5 bases at J; junction bases unmatched: 6. The CDR3 covers 14 residues. The V gene's germline CDR1 is SGHTA and CDR2 FQGTGA. The CDR3 region has the DNA TGTGCCAGCAGCTTAGGACCGGGGGGTAACGAGCAGTACTTC. Amino acid sequence: CASSLGPGGNEQYF. Complete variable domain (other parts from reference TRBV7-3 and TRBJ2-7): GAGVSQTPSNKVTEKGKYVELRCDPISGHTALYWYRQSLGQGPEFLIYFQGTGAADDSGLPNDRFFAVRPEGSVSTLKIQRTERGDSAVYLCASSLGPGGNEQYFGPGTRLTVT.

The chain has TRBV24-1 and TRBJ2-1, with a weak D call TRBD1 (5 bases). Deletions cut 1 base from V and 7 bases from J, with 10 bases between. CDR3 length: 14 amino acids. From germline, CDR1 is KGHDR and CDR2 SFDVKD. The chain's CDR3 is CATSDFAGLNEQFF. The CDR3 region has the DNA TGTGCCACCAGTGATTTTGCAGGGTTGAATGAGCAGTTCTTC.